The T cell receptor beta chain under discussion was sequenced for a study of T cell repertoires in cytomegalovirus infection. This clonotype has a count of ten or more. Its antigen is unidentified. TCRdb analysed the reads with MiXCR anew, one entry per CDR3 protein. The profile shows roughly 500,000 distinct CDR3 sequences, 33% of them singletons. Sequencing used cultured PBMCs, obtained from culture after CMV antigen stimulation. The TCR originated in a human donor in good health (CMV status not recorded). Some clones in this sample may be carry-over from other donors' samples.

CDR3 amino acids: CASSQGGDRVHEQYF. The CDR3, as DNA: TGCGCCAGCAGCCAAGGAGGGGACAGGGTCCACGAGCAGTACTTC. V and J are TRBV4-3 and TRBJ2-7; 9 nucleotides align to TRBD1. Germline values: CDR1 LGHNA, CDR2 YSLEER. This CDR3 contains 15 residues. The V and J ends lost 1 base and 5 bases, in that order; junction bases with no gene match: 6.